Here is one TCR beta chain with its context. Its antigen remains unknown. Per germline, CDR1 SGHAT and CDR2 FQNNGV. Trimming removed 7 bases at V and 4 bases at J, with 17 bases between. The CDR3 contains 14 residues. These data are taken from a study of shared clonotypes between healthy human individuals. Study overall: Three plates were used per donor for CD4 naive, three for CD4 memory, two for CD8 naive and one for CD8 memory.

Tens of thousands of T cell genomes (about 0.2 ug DNA) went into each sorted-subset replicate. Sequenced by immunoSEQ multiplex PCR; TCRdb stores in-frame clones only, minus some. The sample lists approximately 1,500,000 clones, roughly 96% occurring once. Study-level points and caveats: In having few donors, the study represented limited genetic and exposure-history diversity. Only blood was sampled, and tissue TCR repertoires likely differ from blood ones.

The sequencing sample was made of naive CD4+ T cells sorted from blood. This sample's subset: CD45RA+ positively selected. The chain uses TRBV11-2 and TRBJ2-7; D could derive from TRBD1 or TRBD2 (5 bases each). This receptor was taken from a man aged 25 to 40 in good health. The CDR3 DNA reads TGTGCCAGCACCTTTCCCGGGACCAAATACGAGCAGTACTTC. Translating it yields CASTFPGTKYEQYF.